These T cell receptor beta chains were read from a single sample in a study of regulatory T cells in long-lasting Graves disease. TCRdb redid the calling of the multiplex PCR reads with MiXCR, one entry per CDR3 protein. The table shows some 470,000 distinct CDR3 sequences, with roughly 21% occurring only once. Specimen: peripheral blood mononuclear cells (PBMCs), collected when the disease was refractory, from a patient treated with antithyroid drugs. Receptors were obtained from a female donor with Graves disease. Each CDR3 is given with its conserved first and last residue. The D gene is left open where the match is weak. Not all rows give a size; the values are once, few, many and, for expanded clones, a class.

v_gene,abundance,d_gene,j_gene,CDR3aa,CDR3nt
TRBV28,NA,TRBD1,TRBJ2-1,CASSLGTGRIVF,TGTGCCAGCAGTCTCGGGACAGGGCGGATCGTCTTC
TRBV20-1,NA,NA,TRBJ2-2,CSATPTGGGPTGELFF,TGCAGTGCAACACCGACCGGGGGAGGCCCCACCGGGGAGCTGTTTTTT
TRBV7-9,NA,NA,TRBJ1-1,CASTQQGNTEAFF,TGTGCCAGCACCCAACAGGGAAACACTGAAGCTTTCTTT
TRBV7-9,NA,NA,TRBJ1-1,CASSYGYSPEAFF,TGTGCCAGCAGCTATGGCTACAGTCCTGAAGCTTTCTTT
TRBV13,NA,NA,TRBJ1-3,CASSNPIGGKGNTIYF,TGTGCCAGCAGCAACCCCATCGGGGGAAAGGGAAACACCATATATTTT
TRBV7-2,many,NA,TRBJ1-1,CASSLIPGEAFF,TGTGCCAGCAGCTTAATCCCGGGGGAAGCTTTCTTT
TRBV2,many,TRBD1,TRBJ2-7,CASSELGTGDFEQYF,TGTGCCAGCAGTGAATTAGGGACAGGGGATTTCGAGCAGTACTTC
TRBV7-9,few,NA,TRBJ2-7,CASSSTLGEQYF,TGTGCCAGCAGCTCAACACTGGGGGAGCAGTACTTC
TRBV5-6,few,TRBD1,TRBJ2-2,CASSSGQGPAGELFF,TGTGCCAGCAGCTCCGGACAGGGGCCGGCCGGGGAGCTGTTTTTT
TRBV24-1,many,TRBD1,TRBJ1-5,CATGDRGDNQPQHF,TGTGCCACCGGGGACAGGGGGGACAATCAGCCCCAGCATTTT
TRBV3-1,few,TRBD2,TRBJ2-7,CASSQGSGGRDEQYF,TGTGCCAGCAGCCAAGGTAGCGGGGGCAGGGACGAGCAGTACTTC
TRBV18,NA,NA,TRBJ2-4,CASSPPGPLAGNIQYF,TGTGCCAGCTCACCCCCGGGACCGCTAGCCGGGAACATTCAGTACTTC
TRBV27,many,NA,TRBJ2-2,CASSLRTHTGELFF,TGTGCCAGCAGTTTGCGCACCCACACCGGGGAGCTGTTTTTT
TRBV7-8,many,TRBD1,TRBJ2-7,CASSLAQGEGYEQYF,TGTGCCAGCAGCTTAGCTCAGGGGGAAGGCTACGAGCAGTACTTC
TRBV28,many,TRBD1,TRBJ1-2,CASSLSTDRGYGYTF,TGTGCCAGCAGTTTATCCACAGACAGGGGCTATGGCTACACCTTC
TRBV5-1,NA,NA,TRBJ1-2,CASRSVGKYGYTF,TGCGCCAGCAGAAGCGTAGGGAAATATGGCTACACCTTC
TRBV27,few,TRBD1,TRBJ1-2,CASSFGGQSPYGYTF,TGTGCCAGCAGTTTTGGGGGACAGTCACCCTATGGCTACACCTTC
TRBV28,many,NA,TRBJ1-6,CASSFGSFNSPLHF,TGTGCCAGCAGTTTTGGCAGCTTTAATTCACCCCTCCACTTT